The 22 T cell receptor beta chains below all came from one sample that was sequenced in a study of blood T cell repertoires in COVID-19. Measured with immunoSEQ multiplex PCR; TCRdb has only the in-frame clones, and not every one. Here the sample spans 150,000 to 200,000 clones, less than 85% being singletons. The sample consisted of PBMCs or T cells enriched from blood (not recorded which). These receptors originate from a woman between 50 and 59 years old who had recovered from COVID-19.

The rearrangement links TRBV7-9 to TRBJ1-1, with a tentative D call TRBD1 (6 bases). Per the germline V gene, CDR1 is SEHNR and CDR2 is FQNEAQ (reference sequence). The CDR3 sequence is 13 residues long. The ends were cut back, 2 bases at V and 7 bases at J, with 11 bases in the middle. The CDR3 DNA follows: TGTGCCAGCAGCTTATTGGGCAGGGGTGAAGCTTTCTTT. Residues: CASSLLGRGEAFF.

The gene calls are TRBV24-1 and TRBJ2-2; a possible D gene is TRBD2 (6 bases). Trimming stripped 9 bases from V and 6 bases from J, with 10 bases between. The germline CDR1 and CDR2 sequences are KGHDR and SFDVKD. This CDR3 region has 12 residues. The CDR3 region has the DNA TGTGCCACCCGGTGGGGGGCCGGGGAGCTGTTTTTT. It encodes CATRWGAGELFF.

This clone is a singleton in its sample. The rearrangement uses TRBV12-5 and TRBJ1-6; D is perhaps TRBD1 (6 bases). Germline values: CDR1 LGHNT, CDR2 FRNRAP. The germline V and J ends were trimmed by 2 bases and 9 bases, with 17 bases remaining between them. This CDR3 contains 16 residues. The CDR3 here is CASGLPPGQRSSPLHF. CDR3 nucleotides: TGTGCTAGTGGTTTGCCCCCGGGACAACGGAGTTCACCCCTCCACTTT.

The CDR3 DNA reads as TGTGCCAGCAGCTTAGAATTTGGCAGAACCATGCCCCAGTTCTTC. Translated, it gives CASSLEFGRTMPQFF. This chain connects TRBV11-2 to TRBJ2-1; no clear D gene. V was cut by 0 bases and J by 13 bases, with 19 bases left in between. CDR1 is SGHAT, CDR2 FQNNGV, per germline. This CDR3 has 15 residues.

The gene calls are TRBV27 and TRBJ1-3; 7 nucleotides align to TRBD1. The germline V gene encodes CDR1 MNHEY and CDR2 SMNVEV (reference sequence). V gave up 7 bases and J gave up 4 bases; unmatched junction bases: 7. This CDR3 has 14 residues. CDR3 in amino acids: CASIGGGVGNTIYF. Here the CDR3 DNA reads TGTGCCAGCATAGGGGGCGGGGTCGGAAACACCATATATTTT.

The CDR3 region has the DNA TGCGCCAGCAGCCTACCTTTAGCGGGGGGAACGGCAGATACGCAGTATTTT. Its translation: CASSLPLAGGTADTQYF. The chain carries TRBV5-1 and TRBJ2-3; 10 bases line up with TRBD2. The CDR3 has 17 residues. The junction had 12 bases not matched to a gene; V was cut back by 4 bases and J by 4 bases. Germline V gene sequence: CDR1 SGHRS, CDR2 YFSETQ.

The V gene is TRBV27, the J gene TRBJ1-4, with 8 bases identical to TRBD1. Looked up from germline, CDR1 is MNHEY and CDR2 is SMNVEV (reference sequence). With 6 bases clipped from V and 11 bases from J, the junction kept 11 bases outside the gene matches. CDR3 length: 14 residues. In nucleotides, the CDR3 is TGTGCCAGCAGCATCTCACAGGGGGGAGGGAAACTGTTTTTT. Translating it yields CASSISQGGGKLFF. Full variable domain (missing parts from reference TRBV27 and TRBJ1-4): EAQVTQNPRYLITVTGKKLTVTCSQNMNHEYMSWYRQDPGLGLRQIYYSMNVEVTDKGDVPEGYKVSRKEKRNFPLILESPSPNQTSLYFCASSISQGGGKLFFGSGTQLSVL.

V usage is TRBV7-9 and J usage is TRBJ1-4, with TRBD1 matching over 7 bases. The J segment lost 7 bases and the V segment lost 5 bases, leaving 10 bases of the junction unmatched. The V gene's germline CDR1 is SEHNR and CDR2 FQNEAQ (reference sequence). This CDR3 spans 15 amino acids. In DNA, the CDR3 is TGTGCCAGCAGCCCAACAGGGGCCCCTGGTGAAAAACTGTTTTTT. Translating gives CASSPTGAPGEKLFF. Filled out from reference TRBV7-9 and TRBJ1-4, the complete variable domain reads DTGVSQNPRHKITKRGQNVTFRCDPISEHNRLYWYRQTLGQGPEFLTYFQNEAQLEKSRLLSDRFSAERPKGSFSTLEIQRTEQGDSAMYLCASSPTGAPGEKLFFGSGTQLSVL.

This clone was counted a single time. The chain has TRBV5-5 and TRBJ1-2; 9 positions match TRBD1. The J segment lost 2 bases and the V segment lost 5 bases, leaving 4 bases of the junction unmatched. CDR3 size: 14 residues. The germline V gene encodes CDR1 SGHKS and CDR2 YYEKEE (reference sequence). CDR3 protein: CASRWTGDNYGYTF. CDR3 DNA: TGTGCCAGCAGGTGGACAGGGGACAACTATGGCTACACCTTC. The full variable domain, in which reference TRBV5-5 and TRBJ1-2 provide the parts outside the CDR3, is DAGVTQSPTHLIKTRGQQVTLRCSPISGHKSVSWYQQVLGQGPQFIFQYYEKEERGRGNFPDRFSARQFPNYSSELNVNALLLGDSALYLCASRWTGDNYGYTFGSGTRLTVV.

The J gene is TRBJ1-2, the V gene TRBV7-2; tentative D call: TRBD1 (5 bases). Germline-derived CDR1 and CDR2 are SGHTA and FQGNSA. The CDR3 length is 12 residues. V lost 4 bases, J lost 11 bases, and 14 bases lay in between. The CDR3 protein is CASSSPTVRYTF. As DNA, the CDR3 is TGTGCCAGCAGCTCCCCGACAGTTAGGTACACCTTC. The full variable domain, in which reference TRBV7-2 and TRBJ1-2 provide the parts outside the CDR3, is GAGVSQSPSNKVTEKGKDVELRCDPISGHTALYWYRQSLGQGLEFLIYFQGNSAPDKSGLPSDRFSAERTGGSVSTLTIQRTQQEDSAVYLCASSSPTVRYTFGSGTRLTVV.

V gene TRBV27 combines with J gene TRBJ1-5; no clear D. Deletions cut 10 bases from V and 4 bases from J, with 14 bases between. Germline assignment: CDR1 MNHEY and CDR2 SMNVEV (reference sequence). This CDR3 region has 13 residues. The CDR3 loop reads CATAMRANQPQHF. The CDR3 bases are TGTGCCACTGCAATGAGGGCGAATCAGCCCCAGCATTTT.

This chain uses TRBV28 with TRBJ2-7; 9 bases match TRBD1. CDR1 and CDR2 (germline): MDHEN, SYDVKM. V was pared by 3 bases and J by 3 bases, with 6 bases of the junction left unmatched. CDR3 length: 15 residues. As DNA, the CDR3 is TGTGCCAGCAGTTTCGGGGACAGGGCTCGCTACGAGCAGTACGTC. It is translated as CASSFGDRARYEQYV.

The chain links TRBV7-2 to TRBJ2-7; 9 bases match TRBD2. Germline V gene lookup returns CDR1 SGHTA and CDR2 FQGNSA. J lost 2 bases, V lost 5 bases, and 7 bases had no gene match. The CDR3 runs 15 residues. In nucleotides, the CDR3 is TGTGCCAGCAGCCTCAGGCGGGGGGGAACCTACGAGCAGTACGTC. Amino acids: CASSLRRGGTYEQYV.

The chain links TRBV9 to TRBJ2-5, with TRBD2 matching over 10 bases. J lost 0 bases, V lost 4 bases, and 6 bases had no gene match. CDR3 size: 16 residues. Germline-derived CDR1 and CDR2 are SGDLS and YYNGEE. In DNA form, the CDR3 reads TGTGCCAGCAGCACAGCTAGCGGGGGTTACCAAGAGACCCAGTACTTC. This encodes CASSTASGGYQETQYF.

This clone has a count of ten or more. The chain uses TRBV24-1 and TRBJ1-2; D possibly corresponds to TRBD1 (5 bases). Trimming cost V 6 bases and J 8 bases, with 12 bases left between them. This CDR3 region has 12 residues. Germline V gene sequence: CDR1 KGHDR, CDR2 SFDVKD. The CDR3 DNA sequence: TGTGCCACCAGTCACGACAGAGGCGGCTACACCTTC. This gives the protein CATSHDRGGYTF.

This chain links TRBV28 with TRBJ2-3; D perhaps matches TRBD2 (6 bases). Germline CDR1 MDHEN, CDR2 SYDVKM. This CDR3 has 15 residues. The V and J ends lost 7 bases and 1 base respectively, with 15 bases between them. CDR3 in amino acids: CASIEGGQRTDTQYF. For the CDR3, the DNA is TGTGCCAGCATTGAGGGAGGACAACGCACAGATACGCAGTATTTT.

J is TRBJ2-5 and V is TRBV3-1 (or the pseudogene TRBV3-2); D remains ambiguous. The CDR3 runs 12 residues. V shed 4 bases and J shed 2 bases, with 5 bases lying between them. Germline V CDR1 and CDR2: LGHDT, YNNKEL (reference sequence). The DNA for the CDR3 is TGTGCCAGCAGCCTCGCGCAAGAGACCCAGTACTTC. As protein: CASSLAQETQYF.

This chain joins TRBV19 and TRBJ2-3; 10 nucleotides match TRBD2. The CDR3 has 15 amino acids. Germline V gene sequence: CDR1 LNHDA, CDR2 SQIVND (reference sequence). V dropped 6 bases and J dropped 2; count of bases not matched to a gene: 5. The CDR3 bases are TGTGCCAGTAGGCCGGGACTAGCGTACACAGATACGCAGTATTTT. Its protein product is CASRPGLAYTDTQYF.

The chain combines TRBV5-8 with TRBJ2-1; TRBD2 matches at 11 bases. Germline lookup yields CDR1 SGHTS and CDR2 YDEGEE. The CDR3 covers 14 residues. J gave up 12 bases and V 2 bases, and 7 bases lay outside the gene matches. CDR3 DNA: TGTGCCAGCAGCTTATTAGCGGGAGGGTCTGGGCAGTTCTTC. It translates to CASSLLAGGSGQFF.

The V and J genes are TRBV28 and TRBJ1-5, with TRBD1 matching 7 bases. Germline V gives CDR1 MDHEN, CDR2 SYDVKM. The V gene end was trimmed by 10 bases and the J gene end by 0 bases; junction bases not matched to a gene: 6. The CDR3 length is 14 residues. The CDR3 spells CATRQGGSNQPQHF. CDR3 in DNA: TGTGCCACCCGACAGGGAGGTAGCAATCAGCCCCAGCATTTT.

The V call is TRBV2, the J call TRBJ1-2; no firm D call. The CDR3 spans 13 residues. V shed 6 bases and J shed 3 bases, with 11 bases lying between them. Germline V CDR1 and CDR2: SNHLY, FYNNEI. The CDR3 protein is CASRVPADYGYTF. In DNA form, the CDR3 reads TGTGCCAGCAGGGTCCCCGCGGACTATGGCTACACCTTC.

This chain uses TRBV27 with TRBJ1-3, with D perhaps TRBD1 (5 bases). Trimming pared 7 bases from V and 4 bases from J, leaving 20 bases between. Per the germline V gene, CDR1 is MNHEY and CDR2 is SMNVEV (reference sequence). The CDR3 extends over 16 amino acids. The chain's CDR3 is CASTTFATGFGNTIYF. CDR3 in DNA: TGTGCCAGCACTACCTTTGCTACAGGATTCGGAAACACCATATATTTT.